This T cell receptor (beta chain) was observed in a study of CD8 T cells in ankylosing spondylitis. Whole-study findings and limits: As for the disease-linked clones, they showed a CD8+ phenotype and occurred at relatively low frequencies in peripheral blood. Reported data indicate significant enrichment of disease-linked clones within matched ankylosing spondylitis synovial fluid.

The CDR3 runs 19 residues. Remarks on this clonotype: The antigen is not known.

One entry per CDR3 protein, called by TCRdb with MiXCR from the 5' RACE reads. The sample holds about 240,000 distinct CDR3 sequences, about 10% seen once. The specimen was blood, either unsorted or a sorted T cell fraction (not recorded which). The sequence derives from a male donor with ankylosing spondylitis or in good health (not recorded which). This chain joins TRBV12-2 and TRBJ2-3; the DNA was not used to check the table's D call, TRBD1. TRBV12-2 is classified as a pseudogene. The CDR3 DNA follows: TGTGCAAGTCGCTTAGTTCGGGGGGGGCCCCCTACTAGCACAGATACGCAGTATTTT. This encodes CASRLVRGGPPTSTDTQYF.